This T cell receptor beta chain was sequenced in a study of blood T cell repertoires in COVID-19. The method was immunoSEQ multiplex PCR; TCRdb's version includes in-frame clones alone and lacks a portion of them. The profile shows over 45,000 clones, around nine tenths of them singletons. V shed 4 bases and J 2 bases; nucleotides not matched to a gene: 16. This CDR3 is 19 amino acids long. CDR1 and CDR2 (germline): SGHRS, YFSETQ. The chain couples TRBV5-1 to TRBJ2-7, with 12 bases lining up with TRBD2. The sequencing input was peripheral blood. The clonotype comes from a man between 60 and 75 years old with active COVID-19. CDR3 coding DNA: TGCGCCAGCAGCATCTTACTAGCGGGAGGCGAGGGAATGGCCTACGAGCAGTACTTC. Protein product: CASSILLAGGEGMAYEQYF. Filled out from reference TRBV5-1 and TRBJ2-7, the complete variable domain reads KAGVTQTPRYLIKTRGQQVTLSCSPISGHRSVSWYQQTPGQGLQFLFEYFSETQRNKGNFPGRFSGRQFSNSRSEMNVSTLELGDSALYLCASSILLAGGEGMAYEQYFGPGTRLTVT.